This T cell receptor beta chain was captured by sequencing in a study of T cell repertoires in aging, cancer and after chemotherapy. Study findings and constraints: Immunological memory after chemotherapy cannot be judged from the repertoire data. Untreated cancer patients had significantly lower blood TCR diversity than age-matched healthy donors. Across the chemotherapy interval, each cancer cohort showed higher median generation probability, suggesting thymic rebound. In healthy donors, age-related TCR diversity loss mainly reflected lost richness.

A remark on this clonotype: As yet, its antigen is unknown.

Rearranged V-D-J TRB sequences were amplified with a mixed TRB-A/B primer pool. Each CDR3 protein is one row after TCRdb ran MiXCR on the multiplex PCR reads. The table lists approximately 2,300 distinct CDR3 sequences, roughly 26% of them singletons. Amplification of TCR beta used genomic DNA extracted from peripheral blood. This receptor was taken from a human donor with a solid tumor. Sequencing used blood.

The CDR3 region is CSARAGQTEAFF. In DNA form, the CDR3 reads TGCAGTGCTAGGGCAGGGCAGACTGAAGCTTTCTTT. The V and J genes are TRBV20-1 and TRBJ1-1; D possibly corresponds to TRBD1 (5 bases). Trimming cost V 3 bases and J 5 bases, with 10 bases left between them. Germline lookup yields CDR1 DFQATT and CDR2 SNEGSKA (reference sequence). This CDR3 spans 12 amino acids.